This T cell receptor (beta chain) comes out of a study of T cell responses to AZD1222 COVID-19 vaccine. The assay was immunoSEQ multiplex PCR, and TCRdb's table has in-frame clones only and misses some. The sample has under 150,000 clones, around 84% seen once. General study findings and limits: White British people made up most donors, females outnumbered males, and clonal diversity was possibly underestimated. No day 14 peak samples; only post-peak repertoires were characterized. Seropositive status at baseline applied to only six AZD1222 recipients.

Details on this clone: Its antigen is not known.

With 4 bases removed from V and 3 bases from J, the gap between germline ends came to 10 bases. Per the germline V gene, CDR1 is ENHRY and CDR2 is SYGVKD. The CDR3 contains 13 residues. The receptor's source is an adult who received the AZD1222 COVID-19 vaccine. The chain has TRBV10-3 and TRBJ2-7, with D perhaps being TRBD1 or TRBD2 (6 bases each). The material sequenced was peripheral blood, taken 28 days after the second AZD1222 dose. The CDR3 here is CAISGTAGYEQYF. The CDR3 region has the DNA TGTGCCATCAGTGGGACAGCGGGCTACGAGCAGTACTTC.